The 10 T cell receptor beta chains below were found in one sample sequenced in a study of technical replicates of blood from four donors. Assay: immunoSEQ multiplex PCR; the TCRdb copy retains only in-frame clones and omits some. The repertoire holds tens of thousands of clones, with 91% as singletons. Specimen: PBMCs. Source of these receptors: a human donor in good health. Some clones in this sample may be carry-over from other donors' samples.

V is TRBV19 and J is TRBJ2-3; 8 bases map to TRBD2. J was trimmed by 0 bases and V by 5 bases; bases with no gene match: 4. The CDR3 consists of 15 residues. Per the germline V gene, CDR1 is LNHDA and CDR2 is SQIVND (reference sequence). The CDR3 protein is CASSEAGVSTDTQYF. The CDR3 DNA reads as TGTGCCAGTAGTGAAGCGGGGGTTAGCACAGATACGCAGTATTTT.

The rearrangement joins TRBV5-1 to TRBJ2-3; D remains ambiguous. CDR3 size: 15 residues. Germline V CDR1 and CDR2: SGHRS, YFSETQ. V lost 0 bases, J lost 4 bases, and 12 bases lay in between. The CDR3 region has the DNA TGCGCCAGCAGCTTGGGAAATCTGGGCGCAGATACGCAGTATTTT. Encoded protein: CASSLGNLGADTQYF.

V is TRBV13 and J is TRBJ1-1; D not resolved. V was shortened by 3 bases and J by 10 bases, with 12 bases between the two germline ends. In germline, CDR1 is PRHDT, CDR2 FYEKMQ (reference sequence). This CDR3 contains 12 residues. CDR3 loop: CASSFISGGAFF. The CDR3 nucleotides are TGTGCCAGCAGCTTTATATCGGGTGGAGCTTTCTTT.

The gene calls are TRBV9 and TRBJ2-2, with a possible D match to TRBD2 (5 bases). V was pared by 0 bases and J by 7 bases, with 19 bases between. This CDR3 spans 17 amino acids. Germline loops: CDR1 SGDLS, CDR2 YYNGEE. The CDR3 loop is CASSVAPSSGLVGELFF. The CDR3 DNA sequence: TGTGCCAGCAGCGTAGCTCCCAGCTCCGGACTTGTCGGGGAGCTGTTTTTT.

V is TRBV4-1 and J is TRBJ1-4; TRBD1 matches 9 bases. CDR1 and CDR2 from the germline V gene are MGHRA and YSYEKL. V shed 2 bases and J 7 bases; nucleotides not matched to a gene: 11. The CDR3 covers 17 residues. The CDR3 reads CASSQLGTGRGGEKLFF. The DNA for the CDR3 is TGCGCCAGCAGCCAATTGGGGACAGGGCGCGGGGGTGAAAAACTGTTTTTT.

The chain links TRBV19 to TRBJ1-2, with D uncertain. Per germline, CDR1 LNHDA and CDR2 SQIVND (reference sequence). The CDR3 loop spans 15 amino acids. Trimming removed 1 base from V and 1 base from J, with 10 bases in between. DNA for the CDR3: TGTGCCAGTAGTATAGCCGGCAGGCGTAACTATGGCTACACCTTC. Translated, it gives CASSIAGRRNYGYTF.

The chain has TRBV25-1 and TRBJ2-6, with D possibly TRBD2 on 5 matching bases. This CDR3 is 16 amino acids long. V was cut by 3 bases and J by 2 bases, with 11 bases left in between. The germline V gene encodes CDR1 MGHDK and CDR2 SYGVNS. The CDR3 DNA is TGTGCCAGCAGTGATGCCACCGGGGCTGGGGCCAACGTCCTGACTTTC. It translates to CASSDATGAGANVLTF.

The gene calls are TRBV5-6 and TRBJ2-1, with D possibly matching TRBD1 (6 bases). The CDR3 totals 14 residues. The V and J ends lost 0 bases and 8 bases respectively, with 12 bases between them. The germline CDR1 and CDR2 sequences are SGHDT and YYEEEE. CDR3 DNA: TGTGCCAGCAGCTTGGGGACAGTAGCACATGAGCAGTTCTTC. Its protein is CASSLGTVAHEQFF.

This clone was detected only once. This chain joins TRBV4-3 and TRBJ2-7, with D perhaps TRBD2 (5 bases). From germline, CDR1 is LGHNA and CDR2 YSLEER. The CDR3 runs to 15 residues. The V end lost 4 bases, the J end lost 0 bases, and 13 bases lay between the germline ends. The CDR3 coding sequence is TGCGCCAGCAGCCCGGATCGAGGGAGCTCCTACGAGCAGTACTTC. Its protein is CASSPDRGSSYEQYF.

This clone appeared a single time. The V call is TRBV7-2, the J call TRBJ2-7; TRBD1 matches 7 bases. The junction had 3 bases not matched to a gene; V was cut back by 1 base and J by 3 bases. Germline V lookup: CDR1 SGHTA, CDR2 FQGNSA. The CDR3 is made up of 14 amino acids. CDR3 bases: TGTGCCAGCAGCTTAGGGGGGACAGACTACGAGCAGTACTTC. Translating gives CASSLGGTDYEQYF.